This T cell receptor (beta chain) was sequenced in a study of blood T cell repertoires in COVID-19. Study as a whole: The samples span acute and convalescent COVID-19 from the United States, Italy and Spain. T cells, B-cell-depleted T cells, or PBMCs provided the cDNA or gDNA that served as material.

Original processing notes: How many nucleated cells were present was estimated from reference gene primer amplification. TCRdb's table, derived via immunoSEQ multiplex PCR, lists solely in-frame clones and lacks some. V and J calls and clone size are as listed in that table; D and trimming were resolved from the DNA. The sample consists of 300,000 or so clones, 85% to 90% of them appearing once. V lost 3 bases and J lost 3; bases outside the gene matches: 2. The germline V gene has CDR1 SGDLS and CDR2 YYNGEE. The CDR3 has 15 residues. This clonotype was obtained from a man between 65 and 85 years old with acute or convalescent COVID-19. Sequenced: peripheral blood. This chain uses TRBV9 with TRBJ1-6; 8 nucleotides agree with TRBD1. CDR3 sequence (DNA): TGTGCCAGCAGCGGGGGGACAGGCTATAATTCACCCCTCCACTTT. The encoded protein is CASSGGTGYNSPLHF.